This is a list of T cell receptor beta chains from one sample in a study of cytotoxic CD8 clonotypes in ibrutinib-treated CLL. TCRdb keeps only in-frame clones here, not all; method: immunoSEQ multiplex PCR. Among about 160,000 clones listed, approximately 77% were seen once. Sequenced material: PBMCs, taken after 12 months of ibrutinib treatment. Source of these receptors: a human donor with chronic lymphocytic leukemia. The CDR3 runs from the conserved cysteine through the conserved F or W. D genes are given only for firm matches. Some rows mark clone size as missing; the rest say once, few, many or name a class of expanded clone.

d_gene	v_gene	abundance	j_gene	len	CDR3aa	CDR3nt
-	TRBV28	once	TRBJ2-3	13	CASSLNGADTQYF	TGTGCCAGCAGTTTAAATGGGGCGGATACGCAGTATTTT
-	TRBV28	medium-sized	TRBJ1-2	15	CASSEWRQPNYGYTF	TGTGCCAGCAGTGAATGGAGACAGCCGAACTATGGCTACACCTTC
-	TRBV18	-	TRBJ1-1	11	CASFGGAEAFF	TGTGCCAGCTTTGGGGGAGCTGAAGCTTTCTTT
-	TRBV29-1	few	TRBJ1-2	15	CSVEDLQSANYGYTF	TGCAGCGTTGAAGATCTCCAATCCGCTAACTATGGCTACACCTTC
-	TRBV6-6	-	TRBJ1-1	15	CASSSQSDTNTEAFF	TGTGCCAGCAGCTCCCAATCGGACACGAACACTGAAGCTTTCTTT
TRBD1	TRBV11-2	-	TRBJ1-5	17	CASSAIGKGQESQPQHF	TGTGCCAGCAGCGCCATAGGGAAGGGACAGGAAAGTCAGCCCCAGCATTTT
TRBD2	TRBV27	-	TRBJ2-1	14	CASRLAGGPYEQFF	TGTGCCAGCAGACTAGCGGGAGGGCCGTATGAGCAGTTCTTC
-	TRBV30	-	TRBJ1-5	15	CAWSATGRSNQPQHF	TGTGCCTGGAGTGCGACAGGACGGAGCAATCAGCCCCAGCATTTT
-	TRBV4-2	-	TRBJ2-7	15	CASSQDRGYLGEQYF	TGTGCCAGCAGCCAAGATAGGGGCTACCTTGGGGAGCAGTACTTC
TRBD1	TRBV7-2	-	TRBJ1-4	14	CASSPDRVGEKLFF	TGTGCCAGCAGCCCCGACAGGGTTGGGGAAAAACTGTTTTTT